A selection of T cell receptor beta chains follows, all from one sample in a study of blood T cell repertoires in COVID-19. Using immunoSEQ multiplex PCR, the repertoire was profiled, and TCRdb retains in-frame clones only, with some absent. The table records hundreds of thousands of clones, 80% to 90% of them present only once. The material sequenced was PBMCs or T cells enriched from blood (not recorded which). The receptor set was obtained from a man aged 25 to 45 who had recovered from COVID-19. Each CDR3 is given with its conserved first and last residue. The order of the fields is CDR3 protein, CDR3 DNA, clone size, J gene, V gene, D gene. D genes are given only for firm matches. Clone size is shown for a subset of rows, as once, few, many or a class of expanded clone.

CDR3: CASSERVGQSRNTEAFF
DNA: TGTGCCAGCAGTGAACGAGTTGGACAGTCCCGGAACACTGAAGCTTTCTTT
size: NA
J: TRBJ1-1
V: TRBV6-1
D: NA

CDR3: CASSSPQGARTEAFF
DNA: TGCGCCAGCAGCTCCCCACAGGGGGCGCGCACTGAAGCTTTCTTT
size: NA
J: TRBJ1-1
V: TRBV5-1
D: TRBD1

CDR3: CASSVHRGLSPGNEQFF
DNA: TGTGCCAGCAGCGTTCATAGGGGACTCTCACCAGGCAATGAGCAGTTCTTC
size: NA
J: TRBJ2-1
V: TRBV9
D: NA

CDR3: CASSWGSSGNYEQYF
DNA: TGTGCCAGCAGCTGGGGATCTAGCGGGAACTACGAGCAGTACTTC
size: NA
J: TRBJ2-7
V: TRBV5-6
D: TRBD2

CDR3: CASSPTLGGAGGPDTQYF
DNA: TGTGCCAGCAGCCCCACACTGGGGGGTGCGGGAGGGCCAGATACGCAGTATTTT
size: NA
J: TRBJ2-3
V: TRBV3-1/TRBV3-2
D: TRBD2

CDR3: CARSSGSGNTIYF
DNA: TGTGCCAGAAGTTCAGGTTCTGGAAACACCATATATTTT
size: NA
J: TRBJ1-3
V: TRBV5-3
D: NA

CDR3: CASSRDTMNTEAFF
DNA: TGTGCCAGCAGTCGGGACACTATGAACACTGAAGCTTTCTTT
size: NA
J: TRBJ1-1
V: TRBV6-5
D: NA

CDR3: CASSQDSDRGREQYF
DNA: TGTGCCAGCAGCCAAGATTCGGACAGGGGGCGCGAGCAGTACTTC
size: NA
J: TRBJ2-7
V: TRBV3-1/TRBV3-2
D: TRBD1

CDR3: CASKGGGQETQYF
DNA: TGTGCCAGCAAAGGGGGGGGCCAAGAGACCCAGTACTTC
size: NA
J: TRBJ2-5
V: TRBV28
D: NA

CDR3: CAWSGRRAYEQYF
DNA: TGTGCCTGGAGTGGGAGGAGAGCCTACGAGCAGTACTTC
size: NA
J: TRBJ2-7
V: TRBV30
D: NA

CDR3: CASSSMDSGVWYEQYF
DNA: TGTGCCAGTAGTTCAATGGACAGTGGAGTTTGGTACGAGCAGTACTTC
size: NA
J: TRBJ2-7
V: TRBV19
D: NA

CDR3: CASSLGQGDGETQYF
DNA: TGCGCCAGCAGCTTGGGGCAGGGGGACGGGGAGACCCAGTACTTC
size: once
J: TRBJ2-5
V: TRBV5-1
D: TRBD1